Detailed here is one TCR beta chain. The target of this receptor is not known. There are no base qualities to consult, and no much larger clone falls within one base. This specimen belongs to a study of blood T cells in healthy people across ages (dated by TCRdb to between 2015 and 2016). General notes on the study: In model experiments, roughly one uniquely barcoded TCR beta cDNA molecule per two T cells was captured by template switching. To track age-related changes in TCR beta repertoire diversity, the study relied on deep sequencing normalized with unique cDNA molecular identifiers. Four age groups were formed from the donors: young (average 16 years), middle-aged (around 39), aged (about 68) and long-lived (about 80). To avoid experimental bias, donors of different ages were randomly spread across the sequencing lanes. The study analyzed two additional independent replicas of 1 million unique cDNA reads from the same blood draw for two donors, one aged 18 to 30 and one aged 80 or older. On the study overall, not on this receptor specifically: Total diversity estimates from one million sequenced T cells were considered lower bounds and underestimates. Donor CMV infection status was unknown, potentially confounding age-related changes in expanded clonotypes. Compared with the aged group, the long-lived group had more naive CD4+ T cells, fewer expanded clones and increased TCR diversity, suggesting age selection. The percentage of naive T cells measured by flow cytometry correlated strongly with observed TCR beta diversity. As age increased, observed TCR beta diversity per million T cells dropped in a roughly linear way, and a significant reduction was already evident by age 40. Since profiling was done on bulk unsorted PBMCs, naive and antigen-experienced compartments could not be conclusively compared.

Donors were 35 to 40 systemically healthy Caucasian individuals from Russia aged roughly 6 to 100 years. Each donor gave about 9.7 milliliters of peripheral blood, drawn into EDTA-treated Vacutainer tubes. Ficoll-Paque density-gradient centrifugation was used to isolate PBMCs, with at least 6.5 million per sample. Total RNA was extracted from PBMCs with Trizol reagent, with at least 5.5 micrograms obtained per sample. The percentages of naive CD45RAhigh/CD27high T cells were determined by flow cytometry on a PBMC aliquot from every donor. The germline V gene (reference sequence) provides CDR1 DFQATT and CDR2 SNEGSKA. Trimming at the junction amounts to 0 bases on V and 2 bases on J, and the germline ends lie 7 bases apart. The CDR3 holds 13 amino acids from the cysteine to the phenylalanine. The only DNA kept is the CDR3, 39 bases in frame from the first base. Preparation of the library involved 5' RACE. The instrument given in TCRdb is Illumina HiSeq 2500. A second PCR of 7 to 11 cycles was performed with a sample-barcoded 5' primer and a J-beta primer mix. A template-switch 5' adaptor carrying 12 random nucleotides introduced a unique molecular identifier onto each TCR beta cDNA molecule. Each sample yielded at least 3 million CDR3-containing paired-end reads. The Mint cDNA synthesis kit, primed by a TRBC-specific oligonucleotide, was used to synthesize first-strand cDNA from all RNA. Following uracil-DNA glycosylase treatment, a first 18-cycle PCR with universal primers M1SS and BC2_uni_R was performed on all cDNA. Processing in the source paper ran as follows. For normalization, 1 million high-quality reads, each with a distinct molecular identifier, were randomly selected from each sample. Reads sharing molecular identifiers were discarded rather than binned into consensus sequences. MiTCR, with a Q25 quality threshold and the strictest error-elimination algorithm, was used for CDR3 identification, clonotype clustering and error correction. A nonparametric unseen species model with Euler transformation was used to estimate a lower bound on total TCR beta diversity. The raw public reads went through TCRdb reprocessing: fastp at Q25, MiXCR clone calling, in-frame beta chains kept. Rows with one shared CDR3 protein collapse into an entry with the most common genes and DNA. For this entry, the V and J calls and clone size follow TCRdb and not the study's own pipeline. The sample table holds approximately 850,000 distinct CDR3 sequences, of which around 42% were seen once. The ten largest clones take up 15% to 25% of the sample.

The rearrangement joined TRBV20-1 to TRBJ1-1; the D gene is possibly TRBD1, with 5 bases matching. The specimen sequenced was blood. The clonotype comes from a man aged 55 to 69 in good health. The sequenced DNA: TGCAGTGCTAGAGACGGGGCTAACACTGAAGCTTTCTTT. It is translated as CSARDGANTEAFF.